Listed below are T cell receptor beta chains from one sample, sequenced in a study of cytotoxic CD8 clonotypes in ibrutinib-treated CLL. Libraries were prepared by immunoSEQ multiplex PCR; TCRdb keeps only in-frame clonotypes and omits some of them. Of about 140,000 clones listed, around 77% are singletons. The specimen comprised PBMCs, sampled after 12 months of ibrutinib treatment. The receptors originated from a human donor with chronic lymphocytic leukemia. The CDR3 runs from the conserved cysteine through the conserved F or W. The D gene is left open where the match is weak. Clone size is given for some rows only: seen once, a few or many times, or a class if the clone is expanded.

D gene: -; V gene: TRBV5-1; clone size: -; J gene: TRBJ2-3; CDR3 protein: CASSLIRATDTQYF; CDR3 DNA: TGCGCCAGCAGCTTAATCCGGGCCACAGATACGCAGTATTTT
D gene: TRBD2; V gene: TRBV13; clone size: -; J gene: TRBJ2-5; CDR3 protein: CATGTSGTQETQYF; CDR3 DNA: TGTGCCACCGGGACTAGCGGGACCCAAGAGACCCAGTACTTC
D gene: -; V gene: TRBV7-9; clone size: -; J gene: TRBJ1-2; CDR3 protein: CASSLRWDGYTF; CDR3 DNA: TGTGCCAGCAGCTTACGATGGGATGGCTACACCTTC
D gene: -; V gene: TRBV11-3; clone size: -; J gene: TRBJ2-5; CDR3 protein: CASSRDDLTQYF; CDR3 DNA: TGTGCCAGCAGCCGGGACGACCTGACCCAGTACTTC
D gene: TRBD1; V gene: TRBV7-2; clone size: -; J gene: TRBJ1-6; CDR3 protein: CASSPLDRDYSPLHF; CDR3 DNA: TGTGCCAGCAGCCCCCTGGACAGGGACTATTCACCCCTCCACTTT
D gene: TRBD2; V gene: TRBV7-2; clone size: -; J gene: TRBJ2-1; CDR3 protein: CASNPGGPDEQFF; CDR3 DNA: TGTGCCAGCAACCCGGGGGGGCCGGATGAGCAGTTCTTC
D gene: TRBD2; V gene: TRBV6-5; clone size: -; J gene: TRBJ2-1; CDR3 protein: CASSSGTSVYNEQFF; CDR3 DNA: TGTGCCAGCAGTTCCGGGACTAGCGTATACAATGAGCAGTTCTTC
D gene: -; V gene: TRBV30; clone size: few; J gene: TRBJ1-5; CDR3 protein: CAWSVRGTGNQPQHF; CDR3 DNA: TGTGCCTGGAGTGTACGAGGGACTGGCAATCAGCCCCAGCATTTT
D gene: -; V gene: TRBV11-2; clone size: -; J gene: TRBJ2-1; CDR3 protein: CASRILRLRGAENEQFF; CDR3 DNA: TGTGCCAGCCGAATACTAAGGTTGAGGGGGGCAGAGAATGAGCAGTTCTTC
D gene: -; V gene: TRBV18; clone size: once; J gene: TRBJ2-7; CDR3 protein: CASSLTGAYEQYF; CDR3 DNA: TGTGCCAGCTCACTCACGGGGGCTTACGAGCAGTACTTC
D gene: -; V gene: TRBV6-1; clone size: -; J gene: TRBJ1-2; CDR3 protein: CASPGLKGIGYTF; CDR3 DNA: TGTGCCAGCCCTGGACTCAAGGGGATCGGCTACACCTTC
D gene: -; V gene: TRBV28; clone size: -; J gene: TRBJ2-7; CDR3 protein: CASIMGVTDYEQYF; CDR3 DNA: TGTGCCAGCATTATGGGGGTCACGGACTACGAGCAGTACTTC
D gene: TRBD2; V gene: TRBV7-2; clone size: -; J gene: TRBJ2-5; CDR3 protein: CASSLAGTSKETQYF; CDR3 DNA: TGTGCCAGCAGCTTAGCCGGGACTAGTAAAGAGACCCAGTACTTC
D gene: -; V gene: TRBV14; clone size: -; J gene: TRBJ1-5; CDR3 protein: CASSQDHNQPQHF; CDR3 DNA: TGTGCCAGCAGCCAAGATCACAATCAGCCCCAGCATTTT
D gene: -; V gene: TRBV4-2; clone size: -; J gene: TRBJ1-5; CDR3 protein: CASSQDGMGRPQHF; CDR3 DNA: TGTGCCAGCAGCCAAGATGGGATGGGGAGGCCCCAGCATTTT
D gene: -; V gene: TRBV4-1; clone size: -; J gene: TRBJ2-5; CDR3 protein: CASSQGRARTTQETQYF; CDR3 DNA: TGCGCCAGCAGCCAAGGAAGGGCTCGGACTACTCAAGAGACCCAGTACTTC
D gene: -; V gene: TRBV5-4; clone size: -; J gene: TRBJ2-7; CDR3 protein: CASSFQVSTYEQYF; CDR3 DNA: TGTGCCAGCAGCTTTCAGGTTTCAACCTACGAGCAGTACTTC
D gene: -; V gene: TRBV20-1; clone size: -; J gene: TRBJ1-2; CDR3 protein: CSATGGVGYTF; CDR3 DNA: TGCAGTGCCACCGGTGGGGTTGGCTACACCTTC
D gene: -; V gene: TRBV30; clone size: -; J gene: TRBJ2-2; CDR3 protein: CAWSRWAENTGELFF; CDR3 DNA: TGTGCCTGGAGTCGTTGGGCGGAGAACACCGGGGAGCTGTTTTTT
D gene: TRBD1; V gene: TRBV11-3; clone size: -; J gene: TRBJ1-1; CDR3 protein: CASSSDRVNTEAFF; CDR3 DNA: TGTGCCAGCAGCTCGGACAGGGTGAACACTGAAGCTTTCTTT
D gene: TRBD1; V gene: TRBV7-9; clone size: few; J gene: TRBJ2-3; CDR3 protein: CASSRQGGTDTQYF; CDR3 DNA: TGTGCCAGCAGTCGACAGGGGGGCACAGATACGCAGTATTTT
D gene: -; V gene: TRBV7-6; clone size: -; J gene: TRBJ1-1; CDR3 protein: CASSLISPDSEAFF; CDR3 DNA: TGTGCCAGCAGCTTAATTAGTCCGGACAGTGAAGCTTTCTTT
D gene: TRBD2; V gene: TRBV6-5; clone size: -; J gene: TRBJ2-1; CDR3 protein: CASSYDAGGLYNEQFF; CDR3 DNA: TGTGCCAGCAGTTACGACGCGGGGGGCCTTTACAATGAGCAGTTCTTC
D gene: TRBD1; V gene: TRBV7-2; clone size: once; J gene: TRBJ1-6; CDR3 protein: CASTRTGSSYNSPLHF; CDR3 DNA: TGTGCCAGCACCCGGACAGGGAGCTCCTATAATTCACCCCTCCACTTT
D gene: -; V gene: TRBV28; clone size: few; J gene: TRBJ2-3; CDR3 protein: CASTNPWGDTQYF; CDR3 DNA: TGTGCCAGCACTAACCCATGGGGGGATACGCAGTATTTT
D gene: -; V gene: TRBV28; clone size: -; J gene: TRBJ2-4; CDR3 protein: CASSSRTEWYF; CDR3 DNA: TGTGCCAGCAGCTCACGGACAGAGTGGTACTTC
D gene: -; V gene: TRBV11-3; clone size: -; J gene: TRBJ2-5; CDR3 protein: CASSLAVSETQYF; CDR3 DNA: TGTGCCAGCAGCTTAGCGGTTTCGGAGACCCAGTACTTC
D gene: -; V gene: TRBV7-8; clone size: -; J gene: TRBJ2-3; CDR3 protein: CASSLQTADTQYF; CDR3 DNA: TGTGCCAGCAGCCTCCAAACGGCAGATACGCAGTATTTT
D gene: -; V gene: TRBV28; clone size: -; J gene: TRBJ1-1; CDR3 protein: CASRASRGGAPNTEAFF; CDR3 DNA: TGTGCCAGCAGGGCGAGTAGGGGGGGGGCCCCAAACACTGAAGCTTTCTTT
D gene: -; V gene: TRBV5-1; clone size: -; J gene: TRBJ2-5; CDR3 protein: CASSLPGQETQYF; CDR3 DNA: TGCGCCAGCAGCTTGCCGGGCCAAGAGACCCAGTACTTC
D gene: -; V gene: TRBV12-5; clone size: once; J gene: TRBJ1-4; CDR3 protein: CASGLGISSTNEKLFF; CDR3 DNA: TGTGCTAGTGGCCTTGGGATTTCTTCAACTAATGAAAAACTGTTTTTT
D gene: -; V gene: TRBV27; clone size: once; J gene: TRBJ2-2; CDR3 protein: CASSPYRASANTGELFF; CDR3 DNA: TGTGCCAGCAGCCCTTATCGGGCTAGCGCGAACACCGGGGAGCTGTTTTTT
D gene: -; V gene: TRBV2; clone size: -; J gene: TRBJ2-3; CDR3 protein: CASSWDPLRAGHF; CDR3 DNA: TGTGCCAGCAGTTGGGACCCTCTACGCGCAGGGCATTTT
D gene: -; V gene: TRBV29-1; clone size: -; J gene: TRBJ2-5; CDR3 protein: CSLLVQETQYF; CDR3 DNA: TGTAGCCTTCTAGTCCAAGAGACCCAGTACTTC
D gene: -; V gene: TRBV6-5; clone size: -; J gene: TRBJ2-5; CDR3 protein: CASSYAETQYF; CDR3 DNA: TGTGCCAGCAGTTACGCGGAGACCCAGTACTTC
D gene: TRBD1; V gene: TRBV7-9; clone size: -; J gene: TRBJ1-4; CDR3 protein: CASRGLTGVNEKLFF; CDR3 DNA: TGTGCCAGCAGAGGGTTGACAGGGGTTAATGAAAAACTGTTTTTT
D gene: TRBD2; V gene: TRBV11-1; clone size: -; J gene: TRBJ2-7; CDR3 protein: CASSRLAGGSYEQYF; CDR3 DNA: TGTGCCAGCAGCAGGCTAGCGGGAGGTTCCTACGAGCAGTACTTC
D gene: -; V gene: TRBV28; clone size: few; J gene: TRBJ1-5; CDR3 protein: CASSPRGVSNQPQHF; CDR3 DNA: TGTGCCAGCAGTCCTCGGGGAGTAAGCAATCAGCCCCAGCATTTT
D gene: -; V gene: TRBV25-1; clone size: -; J gene: TRBJ2-3; CDR3 protein: CASSERGTKPDTQYF; CDR3 DNA: TGTGCCAGCAGTGAACGGGGGACCAAACCAGATACGCAGTATTTT